The entry that follows covers one T cell receptor beta chain sequence. Its antigen is unidentified. V lost 6 bases and J 4 bases, leaving 15 bases between the germline ends. Germline V gene lookup returns CDR1 MNHNS and CDR2 SASEGT. CDR3 size: 14 residues. These data belong to a study of shared clonotypes between healthy human individuals. Measured with immunoSEQ multiplex PCR; TCRdb has only the in-frame clones, and not every one. The table lists about half a million clones, about 78% of them singletons, with around 13% in the top ten. General study results and limits: Only a few donors were included, so the genetic and exposure-history diversity represented was limited. Sample collection involved blood only; tissue repertoires are likely different.

This chain uses TRBV6-1 with TRBJ2-5; tentative D call: TRBD2 (6 bases). The clonotype comes from a woman in her thirties or forties in good health. Some clones in this sample may be carry-over from other donors' samples. The specimen sequenced was PBMCs. In DNA, the CDR3 is TGTGCCAGCAGGCGTCTTGGGACTCCAGAGACCCAGTACTTC. It is translated as CASRRLGTPETQYF.